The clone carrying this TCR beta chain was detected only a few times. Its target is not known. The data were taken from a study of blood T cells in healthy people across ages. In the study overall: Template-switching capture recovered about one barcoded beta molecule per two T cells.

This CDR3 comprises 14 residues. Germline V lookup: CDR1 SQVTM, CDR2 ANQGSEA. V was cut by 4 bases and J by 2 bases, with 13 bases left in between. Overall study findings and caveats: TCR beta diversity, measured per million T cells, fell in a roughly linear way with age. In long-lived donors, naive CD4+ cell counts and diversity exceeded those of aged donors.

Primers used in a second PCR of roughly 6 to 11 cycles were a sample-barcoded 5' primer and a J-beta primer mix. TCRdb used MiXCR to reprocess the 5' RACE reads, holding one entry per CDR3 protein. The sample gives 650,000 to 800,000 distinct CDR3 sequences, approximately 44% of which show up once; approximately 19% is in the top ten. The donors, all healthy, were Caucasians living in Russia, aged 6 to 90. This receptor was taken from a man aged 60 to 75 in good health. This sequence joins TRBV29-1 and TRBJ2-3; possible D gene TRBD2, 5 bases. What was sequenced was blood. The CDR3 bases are TGCAGCGTTGCTGCGGGCTCTATCACAGATACGCAGTATTTT. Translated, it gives CSVAAGSITDTQYF.